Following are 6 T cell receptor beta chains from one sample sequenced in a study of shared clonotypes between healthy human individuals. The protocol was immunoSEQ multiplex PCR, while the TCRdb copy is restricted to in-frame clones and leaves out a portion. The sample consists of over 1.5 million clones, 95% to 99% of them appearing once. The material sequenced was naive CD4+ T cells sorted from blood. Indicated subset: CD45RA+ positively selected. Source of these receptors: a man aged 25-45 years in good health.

CDR3 coding DNA: TGTGCCTGGAGTGTACTCGGGTTAAGTCAGCCCCAGCATTTT. It codes for CAWSVLGLSQPQHF. V is TRBV30 and J is TRBJ1-5; D is uncertain. The CDR3 is 14 amino acids. Germline V gene lookup returns CDR1 GTSNPN and CDR2 SVGIG (reference sequence). V lost 0 bases and J lost 6, with 12 bases in between.

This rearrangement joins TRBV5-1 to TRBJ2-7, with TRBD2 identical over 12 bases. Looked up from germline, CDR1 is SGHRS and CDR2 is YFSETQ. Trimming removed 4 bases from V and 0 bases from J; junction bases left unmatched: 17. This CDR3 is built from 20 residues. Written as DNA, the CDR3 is TGCGCCAGCAGCGGACCCCGGAGGGCTAGCGGGAGGGTCGGCTCCTACGAGCAGTACTTC. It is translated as CASSGPRRASGRVGSYEQYF.

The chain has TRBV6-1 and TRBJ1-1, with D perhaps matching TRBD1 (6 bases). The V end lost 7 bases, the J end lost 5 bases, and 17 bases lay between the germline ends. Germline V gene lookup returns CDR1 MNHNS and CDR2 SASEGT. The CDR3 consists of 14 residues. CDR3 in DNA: TGTGCCAGCAACGGACAGCCAAGGAGAACTGAAGCTTTCTTT. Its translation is CASNGQPRRTEAFF.

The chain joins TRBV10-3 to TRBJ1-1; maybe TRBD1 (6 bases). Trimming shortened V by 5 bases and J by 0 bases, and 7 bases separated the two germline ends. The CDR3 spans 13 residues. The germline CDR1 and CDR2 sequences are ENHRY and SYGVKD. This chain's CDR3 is CAISTGLNTEAFF. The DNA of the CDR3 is TGTGCCATCAGTACAGGGCTGAACACTGAAGCTTTCTTT.

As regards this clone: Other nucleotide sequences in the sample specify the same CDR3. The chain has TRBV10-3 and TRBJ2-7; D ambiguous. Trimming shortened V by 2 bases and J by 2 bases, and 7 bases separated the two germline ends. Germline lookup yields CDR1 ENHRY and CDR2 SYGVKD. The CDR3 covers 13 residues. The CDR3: CAISEITPYEQYF. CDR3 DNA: TGTGCCATCAGTGAGATTACCCCCTACGAGCAGTACTTC.

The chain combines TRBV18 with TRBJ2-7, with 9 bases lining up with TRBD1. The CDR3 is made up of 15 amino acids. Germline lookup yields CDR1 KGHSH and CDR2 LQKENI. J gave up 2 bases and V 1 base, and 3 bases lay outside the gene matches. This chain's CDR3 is CASSPLRQGAYEQYF. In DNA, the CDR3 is TGTGCCAGCTCACCACTTAGACAGGGGGCCTACGAGCAGTACTTC.